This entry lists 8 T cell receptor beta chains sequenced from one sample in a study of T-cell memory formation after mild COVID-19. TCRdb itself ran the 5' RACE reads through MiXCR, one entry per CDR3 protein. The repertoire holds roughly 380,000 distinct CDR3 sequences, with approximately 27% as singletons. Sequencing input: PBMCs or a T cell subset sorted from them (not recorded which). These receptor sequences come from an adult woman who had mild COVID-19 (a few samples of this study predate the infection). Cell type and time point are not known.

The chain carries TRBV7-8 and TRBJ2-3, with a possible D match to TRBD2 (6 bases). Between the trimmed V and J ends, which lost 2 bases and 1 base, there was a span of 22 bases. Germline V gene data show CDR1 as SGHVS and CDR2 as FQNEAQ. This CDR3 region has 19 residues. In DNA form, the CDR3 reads TGTGCCAGCAGCTTACTCCCCGTGATAGCGGAGGCGGGCACAGATACGCAGTATTTT. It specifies CASSLLPVIAEAGTDTQYF.

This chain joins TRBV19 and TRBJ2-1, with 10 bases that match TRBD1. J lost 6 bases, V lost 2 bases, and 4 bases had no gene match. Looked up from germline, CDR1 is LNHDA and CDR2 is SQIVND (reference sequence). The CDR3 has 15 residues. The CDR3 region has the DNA TGTGCCAGTAGTATATGGGACAGGGGTACCAATGAGCAGTTCTTC. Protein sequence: CASSIWDRGTNEQFF.

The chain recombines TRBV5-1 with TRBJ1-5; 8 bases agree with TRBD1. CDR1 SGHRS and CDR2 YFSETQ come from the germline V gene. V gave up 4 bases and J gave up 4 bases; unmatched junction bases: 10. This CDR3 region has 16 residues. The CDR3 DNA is TGCGCCAGCAGCAGCGGGACAGGCGGACTGAATCAGCCCCAGCATTTT. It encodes CASSSGTGGLNQPQHF.

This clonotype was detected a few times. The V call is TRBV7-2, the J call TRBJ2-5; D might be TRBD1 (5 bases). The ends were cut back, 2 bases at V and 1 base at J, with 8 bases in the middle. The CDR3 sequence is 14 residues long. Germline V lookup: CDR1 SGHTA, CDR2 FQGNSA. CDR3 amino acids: CASSLTQGQETQYF. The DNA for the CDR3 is TGTGCCAGCAGCTTAACGCAGGGCCAAGAGACCCAGTACTTC.

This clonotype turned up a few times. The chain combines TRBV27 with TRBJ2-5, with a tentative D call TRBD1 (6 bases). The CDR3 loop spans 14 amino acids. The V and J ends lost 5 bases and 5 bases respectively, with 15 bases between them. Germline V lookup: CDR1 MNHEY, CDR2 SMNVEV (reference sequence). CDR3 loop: CASSLSQGPETQYF. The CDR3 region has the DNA TGTGCCAGCAGTCTTTCACAGGGACCGGAGACCCAGTACTTC.

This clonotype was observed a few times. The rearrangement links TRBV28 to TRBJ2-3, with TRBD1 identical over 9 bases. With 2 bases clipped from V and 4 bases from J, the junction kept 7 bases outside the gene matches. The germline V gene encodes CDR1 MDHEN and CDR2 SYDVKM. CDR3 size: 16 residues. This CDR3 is CASSLGGTGFADTQYF. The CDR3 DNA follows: TGTGCCAGCAGTTTAGGCGGGACAGGGTTCGCAGATACGCAGTATTTT.

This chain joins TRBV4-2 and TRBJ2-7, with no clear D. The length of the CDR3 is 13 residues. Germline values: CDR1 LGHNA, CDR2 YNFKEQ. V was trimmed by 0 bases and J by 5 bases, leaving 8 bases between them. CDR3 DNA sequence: TGTGCCAGCAGCCAAGAATCACAGCACGAGCAGTACTTC. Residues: CASSQESQHEQYF.

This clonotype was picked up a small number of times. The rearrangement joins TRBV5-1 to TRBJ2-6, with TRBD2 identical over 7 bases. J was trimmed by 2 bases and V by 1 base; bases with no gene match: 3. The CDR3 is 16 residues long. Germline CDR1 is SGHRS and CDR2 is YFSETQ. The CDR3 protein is CASSLTSVPGANVLTF. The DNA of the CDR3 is TGCGCCAGCAGCTTGACTAGCGTACCTGGGGCCAACGTCCTGACTTTC.